This TCR beta chain originates from a study of blood T cell repertoires in COVID-19. Looking at the study overall: Sources were T cells, B-cell-depleted T cells, or PBMCs; the material itself was cDNA or gDNA.

In the authors' methods: Estimation of nucleated cell counts was performed using reference gene primer amplification. The assay was immunoSEQ multiplex PCR, and TCRdb's table has in-frame clones only and misses some. For V, J and clone size, that table is used; D and trimming come from the DNA. The sample holds about 220,000 clones, more than 65% seen once. The ends lost 4 bases at V and 2 bases at J; junction bases unmatched: 3. This CDR3 contains 14 residues. Germline values: CDR1 KGHSH, CDR2 LQKENI. Only one count was recorded for this clone. The sample was peripheral blood. The TCR comes from a young woman who had recovered from COVID-19. V and J are TRBV18 and TRBJ1-1; 8 bases agree with TRBD1. CDR3 in DNA: TGTGCCAGCTCACAGGGACAGGCAAACACTGAAGCTTTCTTT. Encoded protein: CASSQGQANTEAFF.